A selection of T cell receptor beta chains follows, all from one sample in a study of control samples from healthy donors and cancer patients. TCRdb keeps only in-frame clones here, not all; method: immunoSEQ multiplex PCR. The sample records 70,000 to 100,000 clones, roughly 91% being singletons. The sample was blood. The receptors stem from a man in his fifties in good health. Each CDR3 is given with its conserved first and last residue. A D gene is named only where the DNA matches it firmly. Clone size, where shown, is once, few, many, or a class for clones that have expanded.

>TRBV27|.|TRBJ1-5|.
TGTGCCAGCAGTTCCTACAATCAGCCCCAGCATTTT
CASSSYNQPQHF
>TRBV10-1|few|TRBJ2-7|TRBD2
TGCGCCAGCAGTGAGATAGCGGGGGGGCCTTACGAGCAGTACTTC
CASSEIAGGPYEQYF
>TRBV27|.|TRBJ1-2|TRBD1
TGTGCCAGCAGTTTAGGGGACAGGGTTCATGGCTACACCTTC
CASSLGDRVHGYTF
>TRBV5-6|.|TRBJ2-3|.
TGTGCCAGCAGCTCCCAGCGGGGCACAGATACGCAGTATTTT
CASSSQRGTDTQYF
>TRBV7-9|.|TRBJ2-5|.
TGTGCCAGCAGCTTAGAACCTACGCGGACCCAGTACTTC
CASSLEPTRTQYF
>TRBV24-1|.|TRBJ1-5|.
TGTGCCACCAGAGACAGTAGCAATCAGCCCCAGCATTTT
CATRDSSNQPQHF
>TRBV15|.|TRBJ1-5|.
TGTGCCACCAGCAGGGTTACACAGGGCAATCAGCCCCAGCATTTT
CATSRVTQGNQPQHF
>TRBV10-3|.|TRBJ2-1|TRBD2
TGTGCCATCAGTGATCATCAGGGCCTAGCGGGGGGAAGTATTGAGCAGTTCTTC
CAISDHQGLAGGSIEQFF
>TRBV5-4|once|TRBJ1-1|.
TGTGCCAGCAGCGCTCCTACAGGGATCGACACTGAAGCTTTCTTT
CASSAPTGIDTEAFF
>TRBV11-2|once|TRBJ2-7|.
TGTGCCAGCAGCTTAGGGGACGGATTCGAGTGGGTCTTC
CASSLGDGFEWVF
>TRBV27|.|TRBJ1-2|TRBD1
TGTGCCAGCAGTCACAGGGGCCCATATGGCTACACCTTC
CASSHRGPYGYTF
>TRBV14|once|TRBJ2-5|.
TGTGCCAGCAGCCAGAGCTTAGAGACCCAGTACTTC
CASSQSLETQYF
>TRBV7-2|.|TRBJ1-2|.
TGTGCCAGCAGCCTCGACGTGCGATTCGTGGGTGGCTACACCTTC
CASSLDVRFVGGYTF
>TRBV27|.|TRBJ1-2|.
TGTGCCAGCAGTTTCCTCTCTGGGAGGGGAGCTAACTATGGCTACACCTTC
CASSFLSGRGANYGYTF
>TRBV7-9|.|TRBJ2-1|TRBD1
TGTGCCAGCAGCCCGGGACAGTACTACAATGAGCAGTTCTTC
CASSPGQYYNEQFF
>TRBV2|.|TRBJ1-1|TRBD1
TGTGCCAGCAGTATAACAGGGGGACCTTTCTTT
CASSITGGPFF
>TRBV19|.|TRBJ1-2|.
TGTGCCAGTAGACCTCGCTTACAGGAGAACCACTATGGCTACACCTTC
CASRPRLQENHYGYTF
>TRBV5-1|.|TRBJ2-3|.
TGCGCCAGCAGCCGCAGACGGGACTCAGGCAGACGGGACTCAGGCACAGATACGCAGTATTTT
CASSRRRDSGRRDSGTDTQYF